What follows is one TCR beta chain and its context. Its specificity is not known. The data derive from a study of immune evolution from preneoplasia to lung adenocarcinoma. Study outcomes and limitations: Highest clonality occurred in KRAS-mutant, not EGFR-mutant or double wild-type, nodules.

Libraries were prepared by immunoSEQ multiplex PCR; TCRdb keeps only in-frame clonotypes and omits some of them. The sample carries about 6,500 clones, 75% to 90% recorded once. CDR1 and CDR2 (germline): SGHNT, YYREEE (reference sequence). With 2 bases clipped from V and 2 bases from J, the junction kept 5 bases outside the gene matches. The CDR3 is made up of 15 amino acids. The TCR sequence derives from a person aged 55 to 75 with lung adenocarcinoma. The specimen sequenced was FFPE invasive lung adenocarcinoma tissue. The chain combines TRBV5-4 with TRBJ2-5; 8 bases agree with TRBD2. CDR3 nucleotide sequence: TGTGCCAGCAGCTTCACTGCGGGGGGACAAGAGACCCAGTACTTC. Protein sequence: CASSFTAGGQETQYF.